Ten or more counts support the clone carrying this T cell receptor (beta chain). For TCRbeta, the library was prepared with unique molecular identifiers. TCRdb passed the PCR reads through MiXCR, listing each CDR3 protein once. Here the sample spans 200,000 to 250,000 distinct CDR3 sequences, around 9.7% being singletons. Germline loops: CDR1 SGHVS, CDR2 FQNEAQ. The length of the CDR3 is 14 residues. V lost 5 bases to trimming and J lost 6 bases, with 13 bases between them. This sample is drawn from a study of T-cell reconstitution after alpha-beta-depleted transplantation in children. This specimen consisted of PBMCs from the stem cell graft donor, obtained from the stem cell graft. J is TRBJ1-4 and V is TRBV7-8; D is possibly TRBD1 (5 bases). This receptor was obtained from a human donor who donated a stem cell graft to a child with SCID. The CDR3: CASSPDSLYEKLFF. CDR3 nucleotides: TGTGCCAGCAGCCCCGACAGTCTTTATGAAAAACTGTTTTTT.